The present T cell receptor (beta chain) was sequenced within a study of blood T cell repertoires in COVID-19 (dated by TCRdb to the early 2020s). Broadly, across the study: The collaborator samples originated in the United States, Italy and Spain and spanned the acute and convalescent phases of COVID-19. The sample metadata nearly always contained a de-identified subject ID, COVID-19 status, age in years and sex. The repertoires were released in a freely available public database meant as a resource for research on the immune response to SARS-CoV-2. Where available, HLA class I and class II types were obtained from metadata supplied by the sample provider rather than from assay-based typing. The samples were drawn from two sources: the first 160 participants of the ongoing ImmuneRACE study, and 1,254 subjects contributed by 6 global collaborators. Subjects who had been exposed to COVID-19, were actively infected with it, or had recovered from it provided the deeply sampled blood TCRbeta repertoires that made up the dataset. The material from the prospective study consisted of cDNA or gDNA derived from T cells, B-cell-depleted T cells, or PBMCs. Study-level results and caveats: How much clinical and demographic metadata was included differed by source and by participant, and the metadata was provided uncurated.

From cysteine to phenylalanine, the CDR3 is 16 amino acids long. Just CDR3 DNA is preserved here, 48 bases in frame from base 1. The germline V end is reduced by 7 bases and the J end by 10 bases; junction bases left unmatched: 15. CDR1 and CDR2 are drawn from the germline V gene (reference sequence): SEHNR, FQNEAQ. The immunoSEQ Assay, a bias-controlled multiplex PCR, was used to amplify TCRbeta CDR3 regions from genomic DNA. In the source study's methods: The number of nucleated cells in each sample was estimated by amplification of reference gene primers within the assay. To quantify the absolute abundance of each unique TCRbeta CDR3 rearrangement, sequence reads were collapsed and filtered. For each sample, productive Simpson clonality was calculated by taking the square root of Simpson's diversity index across productive rearrangements. The source is immuneACCESS, and TCRdb retained only in-frame sequences with V and J called. Part of the clones is not carried over; for the studies checked, unresolved V genes explain less than half of this, and the remainder is unexplained. The D gene and trimming were derived from the DNA, and the V and J assignments and clone size from that table. This sample gives 65,000 to 70,000 clones in total; 75% to 90% of them show up just once. The ten largest clones take up more than 4.5% of the sample.

With regard to this clone: Its antigen is unknown. No qualities accompany the bases; no much larger clone lies one base away.

The collaborating institutions used their own protocols to collect whole blood in K2EDTA tubes. For TCRbeta analysis, collaborators shipped samples in one of three forms: frozen whole blood, isolated PBMCs, or DNA extracted from either of those sample types. Sample: peripheral blood. Recombination linked TRBV7-9 to TRBJ2-1; 11 central nucleotides agree with TRBD2. This TCR came from a man in his fifties or sixties with active COVID-19. This receptor carries the CDR3 CASTTRLLAGVEEQFF. The sequenced DNA: TGTGCCAGCACCACTCGGTTACTAGCGGGAGTTGAAGAGCAGTTCTTC.